This entry lists 15 T cell receptor beta chains sequenced from one sample in a study of OX40 agonist ivuxolimab in advanced cancers. Using immunoSEQ multiplex PCR, the repertoire was profiled, and TCRdb retains in-frame clones only, with some absent. The table includes 25,000 to 35,000 clones, around 74% detected once. Specimen: CD4+ or CD8+ T cells sorted from blood, collected in a trial of the OX40 agonist ivuxolimab. These TCRs come from an adult with an advanced solid tumor such as melanoma, head and neck, liver or kidney cancer.

The table lists this clone with a few counts. This chain connects TRBV2 to TRBJ1-2; a possible D gene is TRBD1 (5 bases). The V and J ends lost 4 bases and 4 bases respectively, with 13 bases between them. Germline CDR1 reads SNHLY; CDR2 reads FYNNEI. This CDR3 has 14 amino acids. The CDR3 here is CASSATALGYGYTF. The DNA of the CDR3 is TGTGCCAGCAGTGCGACAGCTTTGGGCTATGGCTACACCTTC.

CDR3 region: CASSDSPSLYGYTF. CDR3 DNA: TGTGCCAGCAGTGACTCCCCGTCCCTATATGGCTACACCTTC. The V gene is TRBV6-4, the J gene TRBJ1-2; D gene uncertain. Trimming took 0 bases from V and 5 from J, leaving 10 bases between them. This CDR3 spans 14 amino acids. Germline lookup yields CDR1 MRHNA and CDR2 SNTAGT.

The rearrangement links TRBV6-4 to TRBJ2-3; 7 bases fit TRBD2. The CDR3 extends over 13 amino acids. The V gene end was trimmed by 9 bases and the J gene end by 2 bases; junction bases not matched to a gene: 5. Germline lookup yields CDR1 MRHNA and CDR2 SNTAGT. CDR3 sequence (DNA): TGTGCCAGTGGAGCGGGGCACACAGATACGCAGTATTTT. This sequence encodes CASGAGHTDTQYF.

This clone was counted a few times. The V and J genes are TRBV19 and TRBJ2-2; TRBD1 agrees at 9 bases. This CDR3 contains 15 residues. The V gene's germline CDR1 is LNHDA and CDR2 SQIVND (reference sequence). After removal of 5 bases from V and 5 bases from J, the junction contained 6 bases not matched to a gene. CDR3 DNA: TGTGCCAGTAGTCCCGGGACAGGGATTACCGGGGAGCTGTTTTTT. Residues: CASSPGTGITGELFF.

This chain joins TRBV27 and TRBJ2-7; 10 bases map to TRBD2. J was trimmed by 7 bases and V by 4 bases; bases with no gene match: 4. Germline values: CDR1 MNHEY, CDR2 SMNVEV (reference sequence). The CDR3 spans 13 residues. This CDR3 reads CASSSTSGVEQYF. As DNA, the CDR3 is TGTGCCAGCAGTTCAACTAGCGGGGTAGAGCAGTACTTC.

The J gene is TRBJ1-6, the V gene TRBV27; D not resolved. CDR3 length: 13 residues. V lost 7 bases and J lost 6, with 10 bases in between. Germline CDR1 is MNHEY and CDR2 is SMNVEV (reference sequence). CDR3 sequence reads: CASTGWANSPLHF. The CDR3 region has the DNA TGTGCCAGCACCGGATGGGCTAATTCACCCCTCCACTTT.

The chain has TRBV5-1 and TRBJ2-3, with D maybe TRBD1 (5 bases). The ends were cut back, 5 bases at V and 3 bases at J, with 22 bases in the middle. CDR1 SGHRS and CDR2 YFSETQ come from the germline V gene. The CDR3 covers 17 residues. The CDR3, as DNA: TGCGCCAGCAGTGCAGGGCTGGTAGGGGATGGGACAGATACGCAGTATTTT. Encoded protein: CASSAGLVGDGTDTQYF.

In its sample, this clone was seen a few times. The rearrangement joins TRBV7-9 to TRBJ2-3, with D unclear. In germline, CDR1 is SEHNR, CDR2 FQNEAQ (reference sequence). V was cut by 4 bases and J by 1 base, with 15 bases left in between. CDR3 length: 16 amino acids. The CDR3 is CASSSILTPRTDTQYF. The CDR3 nucleotides are TGTGCCAGCAGCTCAATCTTGACACCTCGCACAGATACGCAGTATTTT.

The chain employs TRBV6-5 and TRBJ1-1; TRBD1 is a possible D gene (6 bases). V lost 4 bases and J lost 4, with 16 bases in between. Germline CDR1 and CDR2: MNHEY and SVGAGI. The CDR3 runs 15 residues. The CDR3 reads CASSFGQGGVTEAFF. The CDR3 DNA reads as TGTGCCAGCAGTTTTGGTCAAGGGGGGGTCACTGAAGCTTTCTTT.

This chain links TRBV6-5 with TRBJ1-5; 9 bases map to TRBD1. The germline V gene encodes CDR1 MNHEY and CDR2 SVGAGI. This CDR3 contains 15 residues. Trimming took 6 bases from V and 7 from J; bases not matched to a gene: 10. CDR3 sequence: CASREGQGIVQPQHF. CDR3 coding DNA: TGTGCCAGCAGAGAGGGACAGGGAATTGTACAGCCCCAGCATTTT.

The chain employs TRBV6-5 and TRBJ2-3; a weak D match, TRBD1 (5 bases). V lost 2 bases to trimming and J lost 3 bases, with 9 bases between them. Germline CDR1 reads MNHEY; CDR2 reads SVGAGI. This CDR3 region has 14 residues. The CDR3, as DNA: TGTGCCAGCAGTTACAGTGCAGGGACAGATACGCAGTATTTT. Residues: CASSYSAGTDTQYF.

This chain connects TRBV6-4 to TRBJ2-2; D is ambiguous. The CDR3 contains 13 residues. CDR1 and CDR2 from the germline V gene are MRHNA and SNTAGT. Deletions cut 3 bases from V and 1 base from J, with 3 bases between. CDR3 DNA: TGTGCCAGCAGTGAATTGAACACCGGGGAGCTGTTTTTT. Its protein product is CASSELNTGELFF.

The chain recombines TRBV5-1 with TRBJ1-1, with 9 nucleotides matching TRBD1. The CDR3 is 16 residues long. The germline CDR1 and CDR2 sequences are SGHRS and YFSETQ. V trimming: 4 bases; J trimming: 0 bases; junction bases outside the gene matches: 7. The CDR3 protein is CASSEGQGSMNTEAFF. The CDR3 DNA reads as TGCGCCAGCAGCGAGGGACAGGGCTCCATGAACACTGAAGCTTTCTTT.

The chain carries TRBV4-3 and TRBJ1-2, with D perhaps matching TRBD1 (5 bases). The CDR3 contains 14 residues. The germline V gene encodes CDR1 LGHNA and CDR2 YSLEER. The V and J ends lost 0 bases and 2 bases respectively, with 7 bases between them. The CDR3 spells CASSQDRANYGYTF. The CDR3 bases are TGCGCCAGCAGCCAAGACAGGGCAAACTATGGCTACACCTTC.

This clone showed up just a few times. V is TRBV6-5 and J is TRBJ2-1, with no clear D. V was clipped by 5 bases and J by 10 bases, with 12 bases between them. The CDR3 has 12 residues. Germline CDR1 is MNHEY and CDR2 is SVGAGI. The CDR3 DNA reads as TGTGCCAGCAGTGTTAGTCGAAGGGAGCAGTTCTTC. It translates to CASSVSRREQFF.